The 14 T cell receptor beta chains reported below all come from one sample, sequenced in a study of blood T cell repertoires in COVID-19. Measured with immunoSEQ multiplex PCR; TCRdb has only the in-frame clones, and not every one. The table has 200,000 to 300,000 clones, about 82% seen once. The specimen was peripheral blood. The receptors derive from a man older than 75 with acute or convalescent COVID-19.

The chain links TRBV10-2 to TRBJ2-7, with a possible D match to TRBD1 (5 bases). With 8 bases removed from V and 3 bases from J, the gap between germline ends came to 8 bases. In germline, CDR1 is WSHSY, CDR2 SAAADI. The CDR3 runs to 11 residues. Here the CDR3 DNA reads TGCGCCAGCTCCGACAGCTACGAGCAGTACTTC. This gives the protein CASSDSYEQYF.

The genes are TRBV9 and TRBJ2-7; the match to TRBD1 covers 7 bases. Germline CDR1 reads SGDLS; CDR2 reads YYNGEE. This CDR3 is built from 14 residues. V lost 5 bases and J lost 4; bases outside the gene matches: 9. This CDR3 reads CASSSGTERYEQYF. Written as DNA, the CDR3 is TGTGCCAGCAGTTCCGGGACAGAGCGATACGAGCAGTACTTC.

The rearrangement uses TRBV13 and TRBJ2-7; D is uncertain. CDR3 length: 14 residues. V was shortened by 0 bases and J by 3 bases, with 9 bases between the two germline ends. CDR1 and CDR2 (germline): PRHDT, FYEKMQ (reference sequence). The CDR3 nucleotides read TGTGCCAGCAGCTTAGGCCTAGGCGACTACGAGCAGTACTTC. Translated: CASSLGLGDYEQYF.

The gene calls are TRBV2 and TRBJ1-2, with D unresolved. The germline V gene has CDR1 SNHLY and CDR2 FYNNEI. This CDR3 region has 13 residues. V was clipped by 10 bases and J by 2 bases, with 14 bases between them. The CDR3 here is CATQQSPNYGYTF. The DNA of the CDR3 is TGTGCCACACAACAGAGCCCCAACTATGGCTACACCTTC.

The J gene is TRBJ2-3, the V gene TRBV7-9; 10 bases map to TRBD2. The J segment lost 8 bases and the V segment lost 5 bases, leaving 16 bases of the junction unmatched. The CDR3 covers 17 residues. CDR1 is SEHNR and CDR2 is FQNEAQ in the germline V gene (reference sequence). CDR3 nucleotide sequence: TGTGCCAGCAGCCCAGAGGGTCTAGCGGGGGCATCAGGTACGCAGTATTTT. Translating it yields CASSPEGLAGASGTQYF.

The chain joins TRBV2 to TRBJ2-1; TRBD1 agrees at 12 bases. This CDR3 has 15 amino acids. From germline, CDR1 is SNHLY and CDR2 FYNNEI. J was trimmed by 5 bases and V by 7 bases; bases with no gene match: 6. CDR3: CASTWDRGQNNEQFF. As DNA, the CDR3 is TGTGCCAGCACCTGGGACAGGGGGCAAAACAATGAGCAGTTCTTC.

The rearrangement joins TRBV6-2 or TRBV6-3 to TRBJ2-3; 9 positions agree with TRBD2. Trimming at V came to 3 bases and at J to 2 bases, leaving 6 bases not matched to a gene. Germline CDR1 and CDR2: MNHEY and SVGEGT. The CDR3 extends over 16 amino acids. CDR3 DNA sequence: TGTGCCAGCAGTTATGACCTAGCGGGACCCACAGATACGCAGTATTTT. This sequence encodes CASSYDLAGPTDTQYF.

This clone has only one observation. In the same sample, other DNA sequences code for this CDR3. V is TRBV9 and J is TRBJ2-7; 9 bases line up with TRBD1. V lost 0 bases, J lost 0 bases, and 1 base stayed unmatched. CDR1 is SGDLS and CDR2 is YYNGEE in the germline V gene. The CDR3 is 15 amino acids. The CDR3 DNA reads as TGTGCCAGCAGCGTAGGGGACAGGGTCTCCTACGAGCAGTACTTC. Translated: CASSVGDRVSYEQYF.

This chain uses TRBV5-1 with TRBJ2-7; D remains unclear. Germline V gene data show CDR1 as SGHRS and CDR2 as YFSETQ. The CDR3 totals 14 residues. The germline V and J ends were trimmed by 0 bases and 4 bases, with 11 bases remaining between them. CDR3 nucleotide sequence: TGCGCCAGCAGCTTGGACGGCGGTTGGTACGAGCAGTACTTC. Protein sequence: CASSLDGGWYEQYF.

CDR3: CASTSGTGHYEQYF. CDR3 bases: TGTGCCAGCACCTCCGGGACAGGACATTACGAGCAGTACTTC. This chain connects TRBV28 to TRBJ2-7; 8 positions agree with TRBD1. CDR3 size: 14 residues. Trimming took 7 bases from V and 4 from J; bases not matched to a gene: 9. Germline CDR1 is MDHEN and CDR2 is SYDVKM.

J is TRBJ2-1 and V is TRBV6-4; D is perhaps TRBD1 (6 bases). The germline CDR1 and CDR2 sequences are MRHNA and SNTAGT. The CDR3 consists of 13 residues. V shed 4 bases and J shed 9 bases, with 13 bases lying between them. The CDR3 loop is CASSAEQGFEQFF. The CDR3 DNA follows: TGTGCCAGCAGTGCCGAGCAGGGGTTTGAGCAGTTCTTC.

The chain combines TRBV12-3 or TRBV12-4 with TRBJ1-5; D unclear. Trimming cost V 4 bases and J 5 bases, with 6 bases left between them. The CDR3 is made up of 12 amino acids. In nucleotides, the CDR3 is TGTGCCAGCAGTTGGGAGGATCAGCCCCAGCATTTT. Its translation is CASSWEDQPQHF.

The CDR3 DNA is TGTGCCAGTCGGGGACAACATCCTGGAAACACCATATATTTT. Its protein is CASRGQHPGNTIYF. The J gene is TRBJ1-3, the V gene TRBV19, with TRBD1 as a possible D gene (6 bases). V lost 8 bases, J lost 2 bases, and 13 bases lay in between. The CDR3 totals 14 residues. CDR1 is LNHDA and CDR2 is SQIVND in the germline V gene (reference sequence).

The chain employs TRBV7-2 and TRBJ2-1, with D perhaps TRBD2 (7 bases). The germline gives CDR1 SGHTA, CDR2 FQGNSA. CDR3 length: 14 residues. V lost 4 bases, J lost 13 bases, and 20 bases lay in between. The CDR3 sequence: CASSSPGGGSLQFF. Written as DNA, the CDR3 is TGTGCCAGCAGCTCCCCGGGGGGCGGATCCTTACAGTTCTTC. The complete variable domain, with remaining parts taken from reference TRBV7-2 and TRBJ2-1, reads GAGVSQSPSNKVTEKGKDVELRCDPISGHTALYWYRQSLGQGLEFLIYFQGNSAPDKSGLPSDRFSAERTGGSVSTLTIQRTQQEDSAVYLCASSSPGGGSLQFFGPGTRLTVL.